The 7 T cell receptor beta chains presented below share a single source sample, sequenced in a study of blood T cell repertoires in COVID-19. Using immunoSEQ multiplex PCR, the repertoire was profiled, and TCRdb retains in-frame clones only, with some absent. The data contain a few hundred thousand clones, approximately 90% of them singletons. The material sequenced was peripheral blood. Receptors originate from a woman younger than 45 with active or convalescent COVID-19.

V usage is TRBV5-6 and J usage is TRBJ2-5, with TRBD2 matching over 11 bases. CDR3 length: 15 residues. The trim removed 3 bases at V and 5 bases at J, leaving 6 bases unmatched. The V gene's germline CDR1 is SGHDT and CDR2 YYEEEE. This CDR3 reads CASSSRLAGKETQYF. The CDR3, as DNA: TGTGCCAGCAGCTCCAGACTAGCGGGGAAGGAGACCCAGTACTTC.

J is TRBJ1-5 and V is TRBV18, with TRBD1 matching 8 bases. V lost 6 bases to trimming and J lost 6 bases; unmatched junction nucleotides: 7. This CDR3 has 14 residues. CDR1 is KGHSH, CDR2 LQKENI, per germline. CDR3 protein: CASSPDRVSQPQHF. The CDR3, as DNA: TGTGCCAGCTCGCCGGACAGGGTTAGTCAGCCCCAGCATTTT.

This clone was recorded once. The chain combines TRBV2 with TRBJ1-4, with TRBD1 as a possible D gene (6 bases). The germline V gene encodes CDR1 SNHLY and CDR2 FYNNEI. CDR3 length equals 19 residues. The ends were cut back, 0 bases at V and 0 bases at J, with 17 bases in the middle. CDR3 DNA sequence: TGTGCCAGCAGTGAAGCAAATCAGGGACACCTTGCAACTAATGAAAAACTGTTTTTT. It encodes CASSEANQGHLATNEKLFF.

This clone was picked up one time. This chain uses TRBV4-1 with TRBJ2-1, with 7 positions matching TRBD2. The CDR3 has 15 amino acids. Germline loops: CDR1 MGHRA, CDR2 YSYEKL. The V gene end was trimmed by 1 base and the J gene end by 6 bases; junction bases not matched to a gene: 6. CDR3 coding DNA: TGCGCCAGCAGCCAAGCGTGGGGGGGGACCAATGAGCAGTTCTTC. As protein: CASSQAWGGTNEQFF.

This chain links TRBV7-9 with TRBJ1-2; D ambiguous. This CDR3 contains 13 residues. Germline V lookup: CDR1 SEHNR, CDR2 FQNEAQ (reference sequence). Deletions cut 5 bases from V and 8 bases from J, with 15 bases between. The CDR3 loop is CASSPDLVIGYTF. The CDR3 DNA reads TGTGCCAGCAGCCCAGACCTAGTAATAGGCTACACCTTC.

This clone was detected a few times. V gene TRBV18 combines with J gene TRBJ2-7; possibly TRBD1 for D (6 bases). With 2 bases removed from V and 6 bases from J, the gap between germline ends came to 17 bases. Germline assignment: CDR1 KGHSH and CDR2 LQKENI. CDR3 length equals 15 residues. The CDR3 sequence: CASSPRVGGGAEQYF. CDR3 nucleotides: TGTGCCAGCTCACCAAGGGTAGGGGGTGGCGCCGAGCAGTACTTC.

The V call is TRBV19, the J call TRBJ1-2; 7 bases align to TRBD1. The V segment lost 4 bases and the J segment 5 bases; nucleotides outside the gene matches: 10. Germline V CDR1 and CDR2: LNHDA, SQIVND (reference sequence). The CDR3 is 15 amino acids. CDR3 loop: CASSTRQGGGYGYTF. DNA of the CDR3: TGTGCCAGTAGTACCCGACAGGGCGGAGGGTATGGCTACACCTTC.